This T cell receptor beta chain is from a study of regulatory T cells in long-lasting Graves disease. A single count supports this clonotype. Germline CDR1 and CDR2: MDHEN and SYDVKM. The V end lost 10 bases, the J end lost 4 bases, and 20 bases lay between the germline ends. The CDR3 consists of 16 residues. Relying on iRepertoire HTBI primers and Arm-PCR of CDR3 regions, the team built TCR beta libraries. TCRdb used MiXCR to reprocess the multiplex PCR reads, holding one entry per CDR3 protein. The sample has 450,000 to 600,000 distinct CDR3 sequences, about 17% seen once. Time point described: newly diagnosed GD, antithyroid drugs for less than 3 months. Following extraction of RNA from PBMCs, that RNA was used to make the TCR library. These data also featured in a second study, about T cells in Graves' hyperthyroidism and ophthalmopathy. This second report adds: A first-round RT-PCR of the TCR CDR3 used the HTBI primer set.

J is TRBJ1-6 and V is TRBV28; the D is unclear. The sequenced sample was peripheral blood mononuclear cells (PBMCs), obtained at new diagnosis, from a patient treated with antithyroid drugs. This clonotype was sampled from a middle-aged man with Graves disease. For the CDR3, the DNA is TGTGCCACCCGAGGATCCGGACGGGGATATAATTCACCCCTCCACTTT. Translating it yields CATRGSGRGYNSPLHF. The whole variable domain, remainder taken from reference TRBV28 and TRBJ1-6, is DVKVTQSSRYLVKRTGEKVFLECVQDMDHENMFWYRQDPGLGLRLIYFSYDVKMKEKGDIPEGYSVSREKKERFSLILESASTNQTSMYLCATRGSGRGYNSPLHFGNGTRLTVT.